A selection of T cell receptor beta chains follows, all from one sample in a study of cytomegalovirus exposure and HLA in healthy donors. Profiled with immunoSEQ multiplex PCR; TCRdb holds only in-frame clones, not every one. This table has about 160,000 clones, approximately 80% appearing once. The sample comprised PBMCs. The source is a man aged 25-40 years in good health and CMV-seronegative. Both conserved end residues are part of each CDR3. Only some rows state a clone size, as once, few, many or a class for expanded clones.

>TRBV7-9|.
CASSSSTDTQYF
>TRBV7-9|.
CASSNDQGEVVYGYTF
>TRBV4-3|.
CASSQDNSGGDEQFF
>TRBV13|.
CASSGGLAGLNEQFF
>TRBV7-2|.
CASRPHSATNEKLFF
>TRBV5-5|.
CASSLTGQATEAFF
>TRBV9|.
CASSVAGGRAQIEQFF
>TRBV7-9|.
CASSLGANTEAFF
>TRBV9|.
CASSVDRGLGTGELFF
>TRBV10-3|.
CAISDETGSNYGYTF
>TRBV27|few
CASSLSGRGYNEQFF
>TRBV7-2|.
CASSLVGARRAIGTEAFF
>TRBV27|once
CASSLNLWDSAYNEQFF
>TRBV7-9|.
CSSSFLTGEAFF
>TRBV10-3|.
CAISEPTDTQYF
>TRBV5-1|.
CASSVSGGSNEKLFF
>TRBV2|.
CASRGLVDLYEQYF
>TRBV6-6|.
CASSHDRVAEKLFF
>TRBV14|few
CASSPSGGGMYGYTF
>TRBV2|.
CASKDRGGSYEQYF
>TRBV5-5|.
CASSGHSGKNTEAFF
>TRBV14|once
CASSVLSGTGELFF
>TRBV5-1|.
CVSSLAEGGSTDTQYF
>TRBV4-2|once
CASSQLAGETSYEQYF
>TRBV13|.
CASSLRLDLDNEQFF
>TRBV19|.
CASSPGLAGGPTYNEQFF
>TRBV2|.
CASSVGTSGAIYNEQFF
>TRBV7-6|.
CASSLKGLVSETQYF
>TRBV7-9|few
CASSLAGRGRFRNTEAFF
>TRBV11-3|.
CASSLRTSSYEQYF
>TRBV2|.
CASRGVEQGGRRTGELFF
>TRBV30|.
CAWSGVPGQSLYEQYF
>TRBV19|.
CASTTSGGYSNQPQHF
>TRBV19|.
CASSGGTSGRVGTDTQYF
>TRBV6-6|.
CASSPGTGAYVSEAFF
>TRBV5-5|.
CASSRTGTSGNTIYF
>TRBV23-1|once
CASSQSGAGARTSDTEAFF
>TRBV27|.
CASSPFNSPLHF
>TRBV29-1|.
CSVAPSGTSKPRQETQYF
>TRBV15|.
CATSPDRVSNQPQHF
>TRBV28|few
CASSLTSLGEQFF
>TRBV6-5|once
CASSQGGAGYGYTF
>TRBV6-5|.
CASSFSTGEGYTF
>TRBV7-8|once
CASTWDRGHSQPQHF
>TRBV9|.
CASSVDRGNEQFF
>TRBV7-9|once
CASSSRTRSYNEQFF
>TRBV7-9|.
CASTGMGEKLFF
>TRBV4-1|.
CASSQFGQGAANTIYF
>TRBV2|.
CASGQGYGYTF
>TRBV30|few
CAWTGLGHEETQYF
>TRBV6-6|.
CASSTDRDRRYEQYF
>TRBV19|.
CASTSTEYNEQFF
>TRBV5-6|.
CASSLGIALTQYF
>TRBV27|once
CASSRSGGNYGYTF
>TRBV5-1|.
CASSFGGSQETQYF